This T cell receptor beta chain appears in the sequencing data of a study of chemoradiotherapy in HPV16-positive cancers. V was clipped by 4 bases and J by 0 bases; unmatched bases: 7. This CDR3 comprises 16 residues. From germline, CDR1 is KGHSH and CDR2 LQKENI. Measured with immunoSEQ multiplex PCR; TCRdb has only the in-frame clones, and not every one. The table records about 480 clones, about four fifths of them present only once. The chain combines TRBV18 with TRBJ2-3; 7 nucleotides align to TRBD1. This receptor was taken from a human donor with HPV-associated anogenital cancer. The source material was tumor tissue, sampled from a patient who underwent chemoradiotherapy. In DNA form, the CDR3 reads TGTGCCAGCTCACAGAGGACAGGCTCTAGCACAGATACGCAGTATTTT. It specifies CASSQRTGSSTDTQYF.